These T cell receptor beta chains were read from a single sample in a study of blood T cell repertoires in COVID-19. Generated by immunoSEQ multiplex PCR, the TCRdb table keeps only in-frame clones and is missing some. The sample shows about 170,000 clones, approximately 88% of them seen only once. The material sequenced was peripheral blood. Receptors were obtained from a woman aged 45-65 years with acute or convalescent COVID-19. Each CDR3 is given with its conserved first and last residue.

V	J	CDR3
TRBV19	TRBJ1-1	CASTQRWTGSIGAEAFF
TRBV7-2	TRBJ2-4	CASSLGGPTRFGQGIQYF
TRBV7-9	TRBJ1-1	CASSPPGGTNTEAFF
TRBV14	TRBJ1-5	CASSAYSTQPQHF
TRBV6-2/TRBV6-3	TRBJ2-7	CASSPLQRHYEQYF
TRBV2	TRBJ2-1	CASRKDSAGSYNEQFF
TRBV4-1	TRBJ1-3	CASSQESQGAYGNTIYF
TRBV4-3	TRBJ1-2	CASSQDTAGGSGYTF
TRBV29-1	TRBJ2-1	CSQLGSPNEQFF
TRBV3-1/TRBV3-2	TRBJ1-4	CASSPTGSLPNEKLFF
TRBV12-5	TRBJ2-1	CASGWDRGSPGLADQFF
TRBV24-1	TRBJ2-7	CATIPWAGDVVIGSYEQYF
TRBV6-2/TRBV6-3	TRBJ1-1	CASSYSVLRAANTEAFF
TRBV7-9	TRBJ2-3	CASSFSGRLDTQYF
TRBV6-6	TRBJ2-3	CASSQTASGTSTDTQYF
TRBV30	TRBJ1-1	CAWRRGTERLAFF
TRBV5-1	TRBJ2-5	CASRSRDGGETQYF
TRBV7-2	TRBJ1-2	CASSLAVDRVGGYTF
TRBV4-1	TRBJ1-2	CASSQMTGAENGYTF
TRBV6-5	TRBJ1-1	CASRPYLNTEAFF
TRBV29-1	TRBJ2-1	CSVEDHGEVLGYNEQFF
TRBV5-4	TRBJ2-2	CASSQRAGGWNTGELFF
TRBV12-3/TRBV12-4	TRBJ1-5	CASTPRVSQPQHF
TRBV24-1	TRBJ2-3	CATSAPGQGAGDTQYF
TRBV7-9	TRBJ2-3	CASSLGGGADTQYF
TRBV10-2	TRBJ1-2	CASSFTQGNYGYTF
TRBV10-3	TRBJ2-7	CAIREGQGAYEQYF
TRBV5-1	TRBJ2-1	CASSFAPASSYNEQFF
TRBV7-2	TRBJ1-2	CASSLARHLNYGYTF
TRBV24-1	TRBJ2-1	CATSDPGLGNGEQFF
TRBV4-3	TRBJ2-5	CASSQDSGSWETQYF
TRBV11-3	TRBJ2-1	CASSLAWDTSYNEQFF
TRBV12-5	TRBJ1-6	CASAFWGQGAKPLHF
TRBV19	TRBJ1-5	CASSHRGEQPQHF
TRBV6-5	TRBJ2-7	CASRREGSDEQYF
TRBV5-8	TRBJ2-7	CASSLTTSGAYEQYF
TRBV4-2	TRBJ1-4	CASSQDEGANEKLFF
TRBV27	TRBJ1-1	CASWAGQGRGTEAFF
TRBV7-2	TRBJ1-5	CASSPGTGDSGNQPQHF
TRBV29-1	TRBJ2-1	CSGSLSSYNEQFF
TRBV6-5	TRBJ2-2	CASRRGRNTGELFF
TRBV19	TRBJ2-2	CASSVQGWTGELFF
TRBV19	TRBJ2-3	CASKGAGGGTDTQYF
TRBV3-1/TRBV3-2	TRBJ2-1	CASSQVRKADWNTYNEQFF
TRBV5-1	TRBJ1-4	CASSLGQFNEKLFF
TRBV2	TRBJ2-7	CASSVKGAYEQYF
TRBV3-1/TRBV3-2	TRBJ1-2	CASNLQGARGYTF
TRBV2	TRBJ2-3	CASTAGSGGDTDTQYF
TRBV9	TRBJ1-1	CASSVGTGEAFF